These T cell receptor beta chains were read from a single sample in a study of T cell responses to AZD1222 COVID-19 vaccine. This table comes from immunoSEQ multiplex PCR, and its TCRdb copy is limited to in-frame clones, with some not included. This sample has around 160,000 clones, with about 91% found just once. This specimen consisted of peripheral blood, obtained 28 days after the second AZD1222 dose. These receptors were taken from an adult who received the AZD1222 COVID-19 vaccine. Each CDR3 is given with its conserved first and last residue. D genes are given only for firm matches. A clone size is listed for some rows: how often the clone was seen (once, few, many), or a class if it is expanded.

v_gene	d_gene	j_gene	abundance	CDR3nt	CDR3aa
TRBV4-1	.	TRBJ1-4	.	TGCGCCAGCAGCCAAGACCGGCCCCGGGGAGAAAAACTGTTTTTT	CASSQDRPRGEKLFF
TRBV5-8	.	TRBJ1-2	.	TGTGCCAGCAGCCCCGAGGATATGCCCTATGGCTACACCTTC	CASSPEDMPYGYTF
TRBV7-2	.	TRBJ1-4	.	TGTGCCAGCAGCTCGACATGGACTGATGCAACTAATGAAAAACTGTTTTTT	CASSSTWTDATNEKLFF
TRBV3-1/TRBV3-2	.	TRBJ1-4	once	TGTGCCAGCAGCCAAGGACGGATTAATGAAAAACTGTTTTTT	CASSQGRINEKLFF
TRBV5-4	.	TRBJ1-3	.	TGTGCCAGCAGCTTGTTGCAGGGTATCTCTGGAAACACCATATATTTT	CASSLLQGISGNTIYF
TRBV4-3	TRBD2	TRBJ2-1	.	TGCGCCAGCAGCCAAGTGACTAGCGGGATCAGAAATGAGCAGTTCTTC	CASSQVTSGIRNEQFF
TRBV4-1	TRBD1	TRBJ1-6	once	TGCGCCAGCAGCCCACCGACAGGGGGTCGGTCACCCCTCCACTTT	CASSPPTGGRSPLHF
TRBV30	.	TRBJ2-1	.	TGTGCCTGGAGTATGGCTAGTTCTGGGAATGAGCAGTTCTTC	CAWSMASSGNEQFF
TRBV7-2	.	TRBJ1-1	.	TGTGCCAGCAGCTTAGCAGGGGCGGACACTGAAGCTTTCTTT	CASSLAGADTEAFF
TRBV12-3/TRBV12-4	.	TRBJ2-7	.	TGTGCCAGCAGGACAGGCTCCTACGAGCAGTACTTC	CASRTGSYEQYF
TRBV6-4	TRBD1	TRBJ2-3	.	TGTGCCAGCAGTGACGAGGGGGCCACAGATACGCAGTATTTT	CASSDEGATDTQYF
TRBV14	TRBD1	TRBJ1-1	.	TGTGCCAGCAGCCGCGACAGGGGAGGGACTGAAGCTTTCTTT	CASSRDRGGTEAFF
TRBV3-1/TRBV3-2	TRBD2	TRBJ2-3	.	TGTGCCAGCAGCCAACTGTCTAGCGGGGGAGATACGCAGTATTTT	CASSQLSSGGDTQYF
TRBV7-9	TRBD1	TRBJ2-7	.	TGTGCCAGCAGCTTAGCGCTTGGGACAGGGGTGGAGCAGTACTTC	CASSLALGTGVEQYF
TRBV11-2	.	TRBJ1-2	once	TGTGCCAGCAGCTTAGGGCTCTTGAACTATGGCTACACCTTC	CASSLGLLNYGYTF
TRBV3-1/TRBV3-2	.	TRBJ1-3	once	TGTGCCAGCAGCCAAGCCCCCGTGGTGCTTGATACCATATATTTT	CASSQAPVVLDTIYF
TRBV5-1	TRBD1	TRBJ2-7	.	TGCGCCAGCAGCCCGTGGACAGGGAACGAGCAGTACTTC	CASSPWTGNEQYF
TRBV7-9	.	TRBJ1-1	.	TGTGCCAGCAGCCATCAGGGAAGGCCTGAAGCTTTCTTT	CASSHQGRPEAFF
TRBV4-3	TRBD2	TRBJ2-3	.	TGCGCCAGCAGCCAAGAGGTCCTAGCGGGGGGTAGGGATACGCAGTATTTT	CASSQEVLAGGRDTQYF
TRBV10-3	.	TRBJ1-2	.	TGTGCCATCCGGGGGGGACAAATTAACTATGGCTACACCTTC	CAIRGGQINYGYTF
TRBV3-1/TRBV3-2	TRBD1	TRBJ1-1	.	TGTGCCAGCAGCCTAGGTAGGAGGGGGCGAGGTAACACTGAAGCTTTCTTT	CASSLGRRGRGNTEAFF
TRBV6-6	TRBD1	TRBJ2-5	.	TGTGCCAGCAGTCGAAACAGGGGCAACCAAGAGACCCAGTACTTC	CASSRNRGNQETQYF
TRBV10-3	.	TRBJ2-3	.	TGTGCCATCAGTTCTGGGGGACCCACAGATACGCAGTATTTT	CAISSGGPTDTQYF
TRBV11-2	TRBD2	TRBJ2-1	.	TGTGCCAGCAGCTTAGGGCCAGCGGGAGCCAGGTTGAATGAGCAGTTCTTC	CASSLGPAGARLNEQFF
TRBV7-2	TRBD2	TRBJ2-5	.	TGTGCCAGCAGCTTAGTGGGGGGGGAGACCCAGTACTTC	CASSLVGGETQYF
TRBV7-8	.	TRBJ2-1	once	TGTGCCAGCAGCTTAGCAGCGGGGGACAGGAGATACAATGAGCAGTTCTTC	CASSLAAGDRRYNEQFF
TRBV19	TRBD1	TRBJ1-2	.	TGTGCCAGTAGTAAGATGGGACAGGGGGTTTCTAACTATGGCTACACCTTC	CASSKMGQGVSNYGYTF
TRBV13	.	TRBJ2-3	.	TGTGCCAGCAGCTTAAGGTGGGACACAGATACGCAGTATTTT	CASSLRWDTDTQYF
TRBV5-6	.	TRBJ1-1	.	TGTGCCAGCAGCGGAAGACAGACTATGAACACTGAAGCTTTCTTT	CASSGRQTMNTEAFF
TRBV5-6	.	TRBJ2-5	.	TGTGCCAGCAGCCCATTGCCAGGGAAGGTCCAAGAGACCCAGTACTTC	CASSPLPGKVQETQYF
TRBV5-1	.	TRBJ1-3	.	TGCGCCAGCAGCTTGGCCTTAGGGTCTGGAAACACCATATATTTT	CASSLALGSGNTIYF
TRBV19	TRBD2	TRBJ2-7	.	TGTGCCAGTACCGTCACTAGCGGGACCTACGAGCAGTACTTC	CASTVTSGTYEQYF
TRBV30	.	TRBJ1-5	.	TGTGCCTGGAGTAAAGCGGACGGGCGCAATCAGCCCCAGCATTTT	CAWSKADGRNQPQHF
TRBV30	.	TRBJ1-3	.	TGTGCCTGGAGTGTACGCAGCTCTGGAAACACCATATATTTT	CAWSVRSSGNTIYF
TRBV7-8	TRBD2	TRBJ2-7	.	TGTGCCAGCAGCCTTAGTGGGGGGGGCTACGAGCAGTACTTC	CASSLSGGGYEQYF
TRBV11-2	.	TRBJ1-1	.	TGTGCCAGCAGCTTAGTCGGGACACCTATGAACACTGAAGCTTTCTTT	CASSLVGTPMNTEAFF
TRBV5-1	.	TRBJ2-1	.	TGCGCCAGCAGCTTGAGCGGCGGCGGGGCTGAGCAGTTCTTC	CASSLSGGGAEQFF
TRBV7-2	TRBD2	TRBJ2-1	.	TGTGCCAGCAGCTCCACAGGACTAGCGGGAGATTACAATGAGCAGTTCTTC	CASSSTGLAGDYNEQFF
TRBV7-8	TRBD1	TRBJ1-5	once	TGTGCCAGCAGCTTAGAGGGGGCAAGCAATCAGCCCCAGCATTTT	CASSLEGASNQPQHF
TRBV7-9	.	TRBJ2-5	once	TGTGCCAGCAGCCTCTGGGGCACAGGACTACAAGAGACCCAGTACTTC	CASSLWGTGLQETQYF
TRBV4-2	TRBD1	TRBJ1-2	once	TGTGCCAGCAGCCAAACCCTCCAGGGGGGGGGTGGCTACACCTTC	CASSQTLQGGGGYTF
TRBV7-6	TRBD1	TRBJ1-5	few	TGTGCCAGCAGCCTACAGGGGGCTAGCAATCAGCCCCAGCATTTT	CASSLQGASNQPQHF
TRBV19	TRBD1	TRBJ1-5	.	TGTGCCAGTAGTGGACAGGGGTATACCCAGCATTTT	CASSGQGYTQHF
TRBV9	.	TRBJ2-3	.	TGTGCCAGCAGCGTAGTAGGGGCCGTTACAGATACGCAGTATTTT	CASSVVGAVTDTQYF
TRBV3-1/TRBV3-2	.	TRBJ1-6	.	TGTGCCAGCAGCCAAGATCTCGAACATTCACCCCTCCACTTT	CASSQDLEHSPLHF
TRBV5-1	.	TRBJ2-1	.	TGCGCCAGCAGCTTGGACCTAAGTGGTGAGCAGTTCTTC	CASSLDLSGEQFF
TRBV12-3/TRBV12-4	.	TRBJ2-5	.	TGTGCCAGCAGTTTGACCTCCCTCGAGACCCAGTACTTC	CASSLTSLETQYF
TRBV7-8	.	TRBJ2-3	.	TGTGCCAGCAGCTTAGGGACCCACCCCACAGATACGCAGTATTTT	CASSLGTHPTDTQYF
TRBV11-3	TRBD2	TRBJ2-7	.	TGTGCCAGCAGCTTAGAGGGAAGGGGAGGGACTAGCGGGAACTCCTACGAGCAGTACTTC	CASSLEGRGGTSGNSYEQYF
TRBV19	.	TRBJ1-1	.	TGTGCCAGTAGTAATCAGGGTTCGTTGACTGAAGCTTTCTTT	CASSNQGSLTEAFF
TRBV19	.	TRBJ1-1	.	TGTGCCAGTAGCACATCTACCCTAGGGGGGGGACGGGCTTTCTTT	CASSTSTLGGGRAFF
TRBV11-3	.	TRBJ2-2	few	TGTGCCAGCAGCCGAGACACACAGATCACCGGGGAGCTGTTTTTT	CASSRDTQITGELFF
TRBV7-2	.	TRBJ2-7	.	TGTGCCAGCACCACTAGACCTCAGCGGCTGTACTTC	CASTTRPQRLYF
TRBV5-4	.	TRBJ1-5	.	TGTGCCAGCAGCTCCGGCCCGGGGAATCAGCCCCAGCATTTT	CASSSGPGNQPQHF